A selection of T cell receptor beta chains follows, all from one sample in a study of cytomegalovirus exposure and HLA in healthy donors. Only in-frame clones appear in the TCRdb table, and some are missing; sequencing was by immunoSEQ multiplex PCR. The profile covers approximately 190,000 clones, with around four fifths appearing a single time and roughly 2.8% taken by the ten largest. What was sequenced was PBMCs. The receptors were gathered from a woman aged 50 to 60 in good health and CMV-seropositive. CDR3s include the opening cysteine and the closing phenylalanine or tryptophan. Each record gives: CDR3 DNA, CDR3 protein, J gene, clone size, D gene, V gene. The D gene is left open where the match is weak. Some rows mark clone size as missing; the rest say once, few, many or name a class of expanded clone.

cdr3_nt: TGTGCCAGCAGTCGCGGACAGGATTACGAGCAGTACTTC; cdr3_aa: CASSRGQDYEQYF; j_call: TRBJ2-7; clone_size: .; d_call: TRBD1; v_call: TRBV6-5
cdr3_nt: TGTGCCAGCAGCTTCGGGACAGGGTATGATGAGCAGTTCTTC; cdr3_aa: CASSFGTGYDEQFF; j_call: TRBJ2-1; clone_size: .; d_call: TRBD1; v_call: TRBV7-6
cdr3_nt: TGTGCCAGCAGCTTCGGGGGGCGGCAGTACGAGCAGTACTTC; cdr3_aa: CASSFGGRQYEQYF; j_call: TRBJ2-7; clone_size: once; d_call: .; v_call: TRBV7-2
cdr3_nt: TGTGCCAGCAGCCCGACACGAACTAGCACAGATACGCAGTATTTT; cdr3_aa: CASSPTRTSTDTQYF; j_call: TRBJ2-3; clone_size: .; d_call: .; v_call: TRBV7-3
cdr3_nt: TGTGCCAGCAGCGTAACAGGGAATAATTCACCCCTCCACTTT; cdr3_aa: CASSVTGNNSPLHF; j_call: TRBJ1-6; clone_size: .; d_call: .; v_call: TRBV5-4
cdr3_nt: TGTGCCAGCAGCTTTAGAGGGGCCAACGTCCTGACTTTC; cdr3_aa: CASSFRGANVLTF; j_call: TRBJ2-6; clone_size: .; d_call: .; v_call: TRBV5-6
cdr3_nt: TGTGCCAGCAGACTGGGACAGGACAATGAGCAGTTCTTC; cdr3_aa: CASRLGQDNEQFF; j_call: TRBJ2-1; clone_size: once; d_call: TRBD1; v_call: TRBV2
cdr3_nt: TGTGCCAGTAGTATTCCTTCTAATGAAAAACTGTTTTTT; cdr3_aa: CASSIPSNEKLFF; j_call: TRBJ1-4; clone_size: .; d_call: .; v_call: TRBV19
cdr3_nt: TGTGCCTGTGGTAGCGGGGGATACGAGCAGTACTTC; cdr3_aa: CACGSGGYEQYF; j_call: TRBJ2-7; clone_size: .; d_call: TRBD2; v_call: TRBV6-5
cdr3_nt: TGTGCCAGCAGTGGGGCGGGTCCTCGCACAGATACGCAGTATTTT; cdr3_aa: CASSGAGPRTDTQYF; j_call: TRBJ2-3; clone_size: .; d_call: .; v_call: TRBV2
cdr3_nt: TGTGCCAGCAGTTTCACCGGGAACGTAGCTGAAGCTTTCTTT; cdr3_aa: CASSFTGNVAEAFF; j_call: TRBJ1-1; clone_size: .; d_call: .; v_call: TRBV6-5
cdr3_nt: TGTGCCAGCAGCCTCCGGACAGGGAGGAATTCACCCCTCCACTTT; cdr3_aa: CASSLRTGRNSPLHF; j_call: TRBJ1-6; clone_size: .; d_call: TRBD1; v_call: TRBV28
cdr3_nt: TGTGCCAGCAGTCCAATTAGCGGGGGGGCCAATGAGCAGTTCTTC; cdr3_aa: CASSPISGGANEQFF; j_call: TRBJ2-1; clone_size: few; d_call: TRBD2; v_call: TRBV6-6
cdr3_nt: TGTGCCAGCACCCCAGGACAGGGAGGTATAACCGGGGAGCTGTTTTTT; cdr3_aa: CASTPGQGGITGELFF; j_call: TRBJ2-2; clone_size: few; d_call: TRBD1; v_call: TRBV2